This T cell receptor (beta chain) was obtained from a study of cytomegalovirus exposure and HLA in healthy donors. Study background: The 110 or so validation repertoires, a later analysis reported, used the same platform as the 666 first-cohort repertoires.

Assay used: immunoSEQ multiplex PCR; TCRdb lists only in-frame clones, some missing. This table holds some 250,000 clones, about 90% found once. While the first cohort had 500 to 700 subjects, the donors belonged to the separate validation cohort of about 130 subjects. Details on this clone: Its antigen is as yet unknown.

The V end lost 0 bases, the J end lost 1 base, and 10 bases lay between the germline ends. The germline CDR1 and CDR2 sequences are SGHVS and FQNEAQ. The length of the CDR3 is 15 residues. Study-wide points: Through in vitro validation, a few CMV-associated chains were shown to be specific for CMV antigens.

The sequence was obtained from a woman aged 25 to 39 in good health and CMV-seronegative. The V gene is TRBV7-8, the J gene TRBJ2-7, with D possibly matching TRBD1 (5 bases). The specimen was PBMCs. The CDR3 nucleotides are TGTGCCAGCAGCTTAGCCAGGGCCGAATCCTACGAGCAGTACTTC. Its protein product is CASSLARAESYEQYF.